The 31 T cell receptor beta chains reported below all come from one sample, sequenced in a study of blood T cells in healthy people across ages. The use of a sample-barcoded 5' primer and a J-beta primer mix characterized a second PCR of roughly 7 to 11 cycles. One entry per CDR3 protein, called by TCRdb with MiXCR from the 5' RACE reads. The sample yields roughly 1,800,000 distinct CDR3 sequences, roughly 50% seen once. What was sequenced was blood. The source of these receptors is a woman between 40 and 55 years old in good health.

A few counts support this clonotype. V usage is TRBV7-9 and J usage is TRBJ2-5; the match to TRBD2 covers 13 bases. The J segment lost 5 bases and the V segment lost 5 bases, leaving 11 bases of the junction unmatched. There are 17 residues in the CDR3. Germline CDR1 and CDR2: SEHNR and FQNEAQ (reference sequence). The CDR3 loop is CASSAILAGGPLETQYF. CDR3 coding DNA: TGTGCCAGCAGCGCCATACTAGCGGGGGGGCCTTTGGAGACCCAGTACTTC.

V gene TRBV20-1 combines with J gene TRBJ2-5, with 10 bases fitting TRBD2. The CDR3 runs 15 residues. Germline V gene sequence: CDR1 DFQATT, CDR2 SNEGSKA (reference sequence). J gave up 4 bases and V 0 bases, and 5 bases lay outside the gene matches. CDR3 loop: CSAREAGGLGETQYF. The DNA for the CDR3 is TGCAGTGCTAGAGAAGCGGGGGGGCTGGGAGAGACCCAGTACTTC.

At least ten counts were recorded for this clonotype. V is TRBV4-1 and J is TRBJ1-2; 7 bases are a match to TRBD1. There are 16 residues in the CDR3. Germline loops: CDR1 MGHRA, CDR2 YSYEKL. V lost 0 bases to trimming and J lost 8 bases; unmatched junction nucleotides: 12. The CDR3 is CASSQEIGGGGRGYTF. DNA of the CDR3: TGCGCCAGCAGCCAAGAGATCGGGGGAGGGGGCCGCGGCTACACCTTC.

The V call is TRBV20-1, the J call TRBJ2-1, with 8 bases lining up with TRBD2. The germline CDR1 and CDR2 sequences are DFQATT and SNEGSKA (reference sequence). V was clipped by 4 bases and J by 6 bases; unmatched bases: 11. The CDR3 length is 15 residues. CDR3 loop: CSANAGRGDLNEQFF. The CDR3 DNA sequence: TGCAGTGCTAATGCAGGGCGGGGGGACCTCAATGAGCAGTTCTTC.

The chain recombines TRBV28 with TRBJ1-3; D is unclear. Per germline, CDR1 MDHEN and CDR2 SYDVKM. The CDR3 covers 11 residues. V was cut by 5 bases and J by 8 bases, with 7 bases left in between. This CDR3 reads CASSGVYTIYF. The CDR3 DNA follows: TGTGCCAGCAGTGGAGTGTACACCATATATTTT.

The rearrangement joins TRBV7-9 to TRBJ1-1, with D hard to call. The CDR3 length is 14 residues. Germline V lookup: CDR1 SEHNR, CDR2 FQNEAQ (reference sequence). The germline V and J ends were trimmed by 6 bases and 5 bases, with 16 bases remaining between them. CDR3 residues: CASRAQVEATEAFF. The CDR3 DNA reads TGTGCCAGCAGAGCCCAGGTTGAGGCTACTGAAGCTTTCTTT. The full variable domain, its missing parts supplied by reference TRBV7-9 and TRBJ1-1, is DTGVSQNPRHKITKRGQNVTFRCDPISEHNRLYWYRQTLGQGPEFLTYFQNEAQLEKSRLLSDRFSAERPKGSFSTLEIQRTEQGDSAMYLCASRAQVEATEAFFGQGTRLTVV.

This clonotype was counted between two and nine times. The chain has TRBV20-1 and TRBJ1-2, with D tentatively TRBD1 (6 bases). V was cut by 4 bases and J by 5 bases, with 17 bases left in between. The CDR3 extends over 14 amino acids. The germline gives CDR1 DFQATT, CDR2 SNEGSKA (reference sequence). CDR3 coding DNA: TGCAGTGCTAAAAACAGGGCGGAAGTTTATGGCTACACCTTC. This sequence encodes CSAKNRAEVYGYTF.

The chain uses TRBV6-2 or TRBV6-3 and TRBJ2-1, with 10 bases aligning to TRBD2. The ends lost 6 bases at V and 5 bases at J; junction bases unmatched: 10. The CDR3 loop spans 16 amino acids. Germline loops: CDR1 MNHEY, CDR2 SVGEGT. The CDR3 nucleotides are TGTGCCAGCAGCCGCTATAGCGGGGGGAAACACAATGAGCAGTTCTTC. Its protein product is CASSRYSGGKHNEQFF.

CDR3 in DNA: TGTGCCAGCAGTTACTCGATCGCACGGGACAGGACGGTACGCGAGCAGTACTTC. As protein: CASSYSIARDRTVREQYF. J is TRBJ2-4 and V is TRBV6-5, with TRBD1 identical over 8 bases. The J call may be mistaken, given a closer DNA end match to TRBJ2-7. CDR1 and CDR2 from the germline V gene are MNHEY and SVGAGI. The CDR3 is 18 residues long.

This chain joins TRBV3-1 and TRBJ1-1; D remains unclear. The germline V gene encodes CDR1 LGHDT and CDR2 YNNKEL (reference sequence). This CDR3 spans 16 amino acids. V was pared by 2 bases and J by 0 bases, with 13 bases between. CDR3: CASSQWRITMNTEAFF. CDR3 coding DNA: TGTGCCAGCAGCCAATGGCGCATTACAATGAACACTGAAGCTTTCTTT.

Only a few counts were recorded for this clonotype. J is TRBJ1-6 and V is TRBV5-1; unclear D gene. The CDR3 spans 15 residues. From germline, CDR1 is SGHRS and CDR2 YFSETQ. V was trimmed by 4 bases and J by 6 bases, leaving 14 bases between them. The CDR3, as DNA: TGCGCCAGCAGCCCGGAGGTACAGCTTAATTCACCCCTCCACTTT. Its translation is CASSPEVQLNSPLHF.

J is TRBJ2-1 and V is TRBV20-1; a weak D match, TRBD2 (6 bases). The CDR3 loop spans 14 amino acids. Germline-derived CDR1 and CDR2 are DFQATT and SNEGSKA (reference sequence). The V and J ends lost 3 bases and 4 bases respectively, with 13 bases between them. The CDR3 reads CSASGGEPYNEQFF. CDR3 coding DNA: TGCAGTGCTAGCGGCGGGGAGCCTTACAATGAGCAGTTCTTC.

This clonotype has only one observation. The chain couples TRBV6-2 or TRBV6-3 to TRBJ2-3; D ambiguous. The CDR3 totals 14 residues. Trimming took off 6 bases at V and 2 bases at J, with 12 bases between the two ends. Germline-derived CDR1 and CDR2 are MNHEY and SVGEGT. The CDR3 here is CASRIRLNTDTQYF. The CDR3, as DNA: TGTGCCAGCAGGATAAGATTAAACACAGATACGCAGTATTTT.

The chain employs TRBV24-1 and TRBJ2-1, with D possibly being TRBD1 (7 bases). V dropped 12 bases and J dropped 7 bases, with 18 bases sitting between them. CDR3 length: 13 residues. Per the germline V gene, CDR1 is KGHDR and CDR2 is SFDVKD. CDR3 bases: TGTGCCGCCCGGCGGGGACAGTCTAATGAGCAGTTCTTC. The encoded protein is CAARRGQSNEQFF.

This clonotype has more than one count but fewer than ten. The V and J genes are TRBV29-1 and TRBJ2-5; D is ambiguous. The CDR3 contains 12 residues. From germline, CDR1 is SQVTM and CDR2 ANQGSEA. The V end was cut by 5 bases, the J end by 2 bases, with 9 bases between. The CDR3 region has the DNA TGCAGCGTTAGTAGACTTCAAGAGACCCAGTACTTC. Protein sequence: CSVSRLQETQYF.

This chain uses TRBV20-1 with TRBJ2-3, with 15 positions matching TRBD2. Germline V gene lookup returns CDR1 DFQATT and CDR2 SNEGSKA (reference sequence). V was clipped by 6 bases and J by 2 bases; unmatched bases: 6. The CDR3 spans 16 residues. The CDR3 bases are TGCAGTGCGACAGGACTAGCGGGGGGGACCACAGATACGCAGTATTTT. Amino acid sequence: CSATGLAGGTTDTQYF.

This sequence joins TRBV6-2 or TRBV6-3 and TRBJ2-3, with TRBD1 identical over 11 bases. The CDR3 is 20 residues long. With 4 bases clipped from V and 3 bases from J, the junction kept 18 bases outside the gene matches. CDR1 and CDR2 (germline): MNHEY, SVGEGT. CDR3 DNA: TGTGCCAGCAGTTTCCCATATACGAGGGACAGGGGGATCGAGACAGATACGCAGTATTTT. This gives the protein CASSFPYTRDRGIETDTQYF.

The chain combines TRBV6-2 or TRBV6-3 with TRBJ1-1; D remains ambiguous. V lost 7 bases to trimming and J lost 2 bases, with 14 bases between them. The germline V gene has CDR1 MNHEY and CDR2 SVGEGT. This CDR3 is built from 14 residues. CDR3 nucleotides: TGTGCCAGCACCCGGGCAGGACGAAACACTGAAGCTTTCTTT. The encoded protein is CASTRAGRNTEAFF.

This clonotype has just a few counts. The CDR3 reads CASSGVSGANVLTF. Here the CDR3 DNA reads TGTGCCAGCAGTGGGGTTTCTGGGGCCAACGTCCTGACTTTC. The chain uses TRBV6-1 and TRBJ2-6, with unresolved D. Trimming left V 4 bases short and J 1 base short, with 5 bases between. CDR1 and CDR2 from the germline V gene are MNHNS and SASEGT. The CDR3 totals 14 residues.

In this sample, this clonotype turned up a few times. The chain couples TRBV6-1 to TRBJ2-3; perhaps TRBD2 as D (5 bases). The CDR3 is 19 residues long. V lost 5 bases, J lost 1 base, and 25 bases lay in between. Germline V gene data show CDR1 as MNHNS and CDR2 as SASEGT. The CDR3 region has the DNA TGTGCCAGCAGTCGCCTGAGGAGCGGATACACATCACGCACAGATACGCAGTATTTT. Translation: CASSRLRSGYTSRTDTQYF.

The rearrangement links TRBV3-1 to TRBJ2-3, with 7 positions matching TRBD1. Trimming removed 0 bases from V and 1 base from J; junction bases left unmatched: 16. The V gene's germline CDR1 is LGHDT and CDR2 YNNKEL (reference sequence). The CDR3 has 20 amino acids. This CDR3 reads CASSQDARGRLADGTDTQYF. As DNA, the CDR3 is TGTGCCAGCAGCCAAGACGCCAGGGGGAGATTAGCAGATGGCACAGATACGCAGTATTTT.

This chain joins TRBV5-5 and TRBJ2-2; D unclear. The ends were cut back, 3 bases at V and 6 bases at J, with 12 bases in the middle. This CDR3 region has 14 residues. Germline lookup yields CDR1 SGHKS and CDR2 YYEKEE (reference sequence). The DNA of the CDR3 is TGTGCCAGCAGCTGGGCCCTTAATCCCGGGGAGCTGTTTTTT. It is translated as CASSWALNPGELFF.

The chain combines TRBV11-2 with TRBJ1-1, with TRBD1 as a possible D gene (6 bases). Germline loops: CDR1 SGHAT, CDR2 FQNNGV. Trimming left V 4 bases short and J 8 bases short, with 11 bases between. The CDR3 is 12 amino acids. CDR3 sequence (DNA): TGTGCCAGCAGCTCGATAACAGGGGAAGCTTTCTTT. The encoded protein is CASSSITGEAFF.

The CDR3 sequence: CASSQELLRDRRTDYGYTF. The CDR3 bases are TGTGCCAGCAGCCAAGAGTTGCTAAGGGACAGACGAACGGACTATGGCTACACCTTC. This chain links TRBV4-2 with TRBJ1-2, with 7 bases fitting TRBD1. The germline V gene has CDR1 LGHNA and CDR2 YNFKEQ. V dropped 0 bases and J dropped 3; count of bases not matched to a gene: 16. The CDR3 contains 19 residues.

This chain joins TRBV29-1 and TRBJ2-4; the D gene is possibly TRBD1 (6 bases). Looked up from germline, CDR1 is SQVTM and CDR2 is ANQGSEA. The CDR3 runs to 17 residues. V was pared by 4 bases and J by 1 base, with 20 bases between. CDR3: CSVGGQLGYRAKNIQYF. The CDR3 DNA is TGCAGCGTTGGCGGACAGTTGGGCTATAGGGCCAAAAACATTCAGTACTTC.

This clonotype was observed a few times. The chain employs TRBV4-1 and TRBJ2-1; 8 bases match TRBD2. The ends lost 1 base at V and 7 bases at J; junction bases unmatched: 9. Germline lookup yields CDR1 MGHRA and CDR2 YSYEKL. CDR3 length: 16 residues. The DNA for the CDR3 is TGCGCCAGCAGCCAAGTGCGAGCGGGGGTCAGTAATGAGCAGTTCTTC. Translated: CASSQVRAGVSNEQFF.

This clonotype was counted between two and nine times. CDR3 loop: CSARDRAGGRNEQFF. CDR3 sequence (DNA): TGCAGTGCTAGAGATCGAGCGGGGGGGCGCAATGAGCAGTTCTTC. The V and J genes are TRBV20-1 and TRBJ2-1, with 10 bases fitting TRBD2. This CDR3 region has 15 residues. Trimming took 0 bases from V and 6 from J; bases not matched to a gene: 5. The germline CDR1 and CDR2 sequences are DFQATT and SNEGSKA (reference sequence).

As for this clonotype: The junction differs from germline at one of its ends, possibly a read error. The V and J genes are TRBV6-5 and TRBJ1-5; D is unresolved. Germline-derived CDR1 and CDR2 are MNHEY and SVGAGI. The CDR3 sequence is 13 residues long. The chain's CDR3 is CASRRQTNPPQHF. The CDR3 DNA reads as TGTGCCAGCAGAAGGCAGACCAATCCGCCCCAGCATTTT.

This chain uses TRBV14 with TRBJ2-7, with D perhaps matching TRBD1 (6 bases). The CDR3 sequence is 15 residues long. Germline-derived CDR1 and CDR2 are SGHDN and FVKESK. V lost 0 bases and J 5 bases, leaving 14 bases between the germline ends. The CDR3 sequence: CASSQDRQGWNEQYF. CDR3 in DNA: TGTGCCAGCAGCCAAGATAGGCAGGGGTGGAACGAGCAGTACTTC.

This clonotype was observed a few times. The chain has TRBV4-1 and TRBJ2-5, with 11 bases aligning to TRBD2. After removal of 1 base from V and 5 bases from J, the junction contained 9 bases not matched to a gene. The CDR3 length is 17 residues. Germline-derived CDR1 and CDR2 are MGHRA and YSYEKL. The CDR3: CASSQALAGVRTETQYF. The CDR3 bases are TGCGCCAGCAGCCAAGCACTAGCGGGGGTTCGGACGGAGACCCAGTACTTC.

This clonotype turned up a few times. The rearrangement uses TRBV29-1 and TRBJ2-3; 15 bases match TRBD2. The CDR3 is made up of 15 amino acids. The V and J ends lost 7 bases and 6 bases, in that order; junction bases with no gene match: 8. Germline loops: CDR1 SQVTM, CDR2 ANQGSEA. CDR3 DNA: TGCAGCGCCTGGACTAGCGGGGGGGCGGCGGATACGCAGTATTTT. Encoded protein: CSAWTSGGAADTQYF.